These 12 T cell receptor beta chains originate from one sample sequenced in a study of blood T cells in healthy people across ages. Together with a sample-barcoded 5' primer, a J-beta primer mix was included in a second PCR lasting about 6 to 11 cycles. TCRdb re-called the 5' RACE reads through MiXCR, storing one row per CDR3 protein. The top ten clones hold roughly 13% of a sample with approximately 1,000,000 distinct CDR3 sequences, 30% to 40% of them seen once. Sequenced input: blood. The receptors derive from a man between 18 and 29 years old in good health.

Concerning this clonotype itself: Its ends do not fully match the called genes, so a read error is possible. The chain combines TRBV20-1 with TRBJ1-2; 7 bases align to TRBD1. This CDR3 region has 15 residues. Germline CDR1 is DFQATT and CDR2 is SNEGSKA (reference sequence). CDR3 DNA sequence: TGCAGTGCTAGTCAACTCGCCGGGACAGCCTATGGCTGCACCTTC. This translates into CSASQLAGTAYGCTF.

The rearrangement uses TRBV6-6 and TRBJ2-7; no firm D call. The CDR3 runs to 14 residues. The V and J ends lost 5 bases and 2 bases respectively, with 13 bases between them. Germline CDR1 and CDR2: MNHNY and SVGAGI (reference sequence). As DNA, the CDR3 is TGTGCCAGCAGTCAAAAGGACGGTCCCTACGAGCAGTACTTC. Its translation: CASSQKDGPYEQYF.

The CDR3, as DNA: TGTGCCAGCAGTGGTATCCTAGCGGGGTTGAATGAGCAGTTCTTC. This sequence encodes CASSGILAGLNEQFF. This sequence joins TRBV6-4 and TRBJ2-1; TRBD2 matches at 9 bases. From germline, CDR1 is MRHNA and CDR2 SNTAGT. With 4 bases clipped from V and 7 bases from J, the junction kept 8 bases outside the gene matches. The CDR3 consists of 15 residues.

The chain employs TRBV5-1 and TRBJ2-1; TRBD1 matches at 7 bases. The tail of the sequence fits TRBJ2-7 better, so the J call may be wrong. Germline loops: CDR1 SGHRS, CDR2 YFSETQ. This CDR3 has 16 residues. The CDR3 DNA sequence: TGCGCCAGCAGCTTCGGACAGGCGTCGGGCTACAATGAGCAGTACTTC. It translates to CASSFGQASGYNEQYF.

CDR3 bases: TGTGCCACCAGTGATTCCCAGGCAGGGAATGAAAAACTGTTTTTT. This encodes CATSDSQAGNEKLFF. The chain couples TRBV24-1 to TRBJ1-4; tentative D call: TRBD1 (5 bases). Germline CDR1 KGHDR, CDR2 SFDVKD. This CDR3 spans 15 amino acids. With 2 bases removed from V and 5 bases from J, the gap between germline ends came to 11 bases.

The chain has TRBV20-1 and TRBJ2-7, with a possible D match to TRBD1 (5 bases). This CDR3 has 14 residues. Trimming took 3 bases from V and 3 from J, leaving 15 bases between them. Germline V gene lookup returns CDR1 DFQATT and CDR2 SNEGSKA (reference sequence). The CDR3 DNA reads TGCAGTGCTAGTAGTGACACAGGATTCTACGAGCAGTACTTC. It is translated as CSASSDTGFYEQYF.

This clonotype came up a few times. The chain links TRBV11-2 to TRBJ1-4; D is uncertain. CDR3 length equals 15 residues. Trimming left V 2 bases short and J 7 bases short, with 14 bases between. Per germline, CDR1 SGHAT and CDR2 FQNNGV. The chain's CDR3 is CASSLRRSGAEKLFF. For the CDR3, the DNA is TGTGCCAGCAGCTTACGGCGGTCAGGAGCTGAAAAACTGTTTTTT.

The genes are TRBV27 and TRBJ1-5; possibly TRBD1 for D (5 bases). There are 15 residues in the CDR3. Germline V gene sequence: CDR1 MNHEY, CDR2 SMNVEV (reference sequence). V lost 3 bases and J 0 bases, leaving 9 bases between the germline ends. This chain's CDR3 is CASSFRADSNQPQHF. Here the CDR3 DNA reads TGTGCCAGCAGTTTCAGGGCAGATAGCAATCAGCCCCAGCATTTT.

Note on this clonotype: Mismatch with germline at one junction end may stem from a read error. The rearrangement links TRBV7-2 to TRBJ1-5, with D unresolved. Germline values: CDR1 SGHTA, CDR2 FQGNSA. This CDR3 contains 14 residues. CDR3 region: CASSVSTGNRPQHF. CDR3 DNA sequence: TGTGCCAGCAGCGTAAGCACGGGGAATCGGCCCCAGCATTTT. The full variable domain, completed using reference TRBV7-2 and TRBJ1-5, is GAGVSQSPSNKVTEKGKDVELRCDPISGHTALYWYRQSLGQGLEFLIYFQGNSAPDKSGLPSDRFSAERTGGSVSTLTIQRTQQEDSAVYLCASSVSTGNRPQHFGDGTRLSIL.

Many counts were recorded for this clonotype. This rearrangement joins TRBV9 to TRBJ2-1; D gene ambiguous. Germline V gene lookup returns CDR1 SGDLS and CDR2 YYNGEE. Trimming cost V 0 bases and J 7 bases, with 8 bases left between them. CDR3 length: 13 residues. CDR3 protein: CASSVGSKNEQFF. CDR3 sequence (DNA): TGTGCCAGCAGCGTAGGGAGTAAAAATGAGCAGTTCTTC.

V usage is TRBV11-1 and J usage is TRBJ2-3, with a weak D call TRBD1 (5 bases). This CDR3 contains 16 residues. Deletions cut 1 base from V and 3 bases from J, with 14 bases between. Germline V gives CDR1 SGHAT, CDR2 FQDESV (reference sequence). Written as DNA, the CDR3 is TGTGCCAGCAGCTTAGATTCGGCAGGGTCGACAGATACGCAGTATTTT. It translates to CASSLDSAGSTDTQYF.

This chain joins TRBV7-6 and TRBJ1-1, with D unclear. This CDR3 comprises 14 residues. V was clipped by 2 bases and J by 1 base, with 8 bases between them. From germline, CDR1 is SGHVS and CDR2 FNYEAQ. The CDR3 coding sequence is TGTGCCAGCAGCTTATCCCCCTCGAACACTGAAGCTTTCTTT. Residues: CASSLSPSNTEAFF.